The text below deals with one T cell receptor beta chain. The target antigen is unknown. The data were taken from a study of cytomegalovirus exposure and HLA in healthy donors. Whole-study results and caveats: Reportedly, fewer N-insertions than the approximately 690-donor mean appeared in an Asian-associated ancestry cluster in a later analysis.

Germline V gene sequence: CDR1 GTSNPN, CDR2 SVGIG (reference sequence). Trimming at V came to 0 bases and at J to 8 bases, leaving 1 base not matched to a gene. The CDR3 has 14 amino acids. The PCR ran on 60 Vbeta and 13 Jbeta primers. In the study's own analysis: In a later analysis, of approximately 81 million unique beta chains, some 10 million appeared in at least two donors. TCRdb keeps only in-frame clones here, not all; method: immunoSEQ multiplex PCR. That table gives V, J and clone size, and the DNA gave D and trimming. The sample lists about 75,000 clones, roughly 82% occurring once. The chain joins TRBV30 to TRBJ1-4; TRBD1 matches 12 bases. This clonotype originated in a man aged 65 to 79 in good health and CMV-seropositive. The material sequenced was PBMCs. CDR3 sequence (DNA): TGTGCCTGGAGTGTAGGGACAGGGGGCGAAAAACTGTTTTTT. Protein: CAWSVGTGGEKLFF.